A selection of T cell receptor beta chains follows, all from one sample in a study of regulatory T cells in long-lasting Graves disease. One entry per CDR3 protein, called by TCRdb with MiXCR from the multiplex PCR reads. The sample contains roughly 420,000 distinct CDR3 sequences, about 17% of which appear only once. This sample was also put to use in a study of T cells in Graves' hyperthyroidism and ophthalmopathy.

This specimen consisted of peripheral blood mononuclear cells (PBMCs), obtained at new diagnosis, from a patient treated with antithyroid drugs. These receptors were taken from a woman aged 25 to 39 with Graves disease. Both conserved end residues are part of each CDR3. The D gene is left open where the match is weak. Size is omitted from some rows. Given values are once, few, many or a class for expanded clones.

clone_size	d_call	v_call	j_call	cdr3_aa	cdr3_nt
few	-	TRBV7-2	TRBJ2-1	CASSDALTLSPYNEQFF	TGTGCCAGCAGCGACGCCTTGACCCTAAGCCCCTACAATGAGCAGTTCTTC
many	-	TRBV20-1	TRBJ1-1	CSAPPARGNTEAFF	TGCAGTGCTCCCCCCGCGAGGGGCAACACTGAAGCTTTCTTT
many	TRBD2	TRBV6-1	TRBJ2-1	CASSVTSGSTSYNEQFF	TGTGCCAGCAGTGTGACTAGCGGGAGTACGAGCTACAATGAGCAGTTCTTC
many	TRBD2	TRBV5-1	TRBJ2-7	CASSVRGAGGYEQYF	TGCGCCAGCAGCGTCAGGGGAGCGGGAGGATACGAGCAGTACTTC
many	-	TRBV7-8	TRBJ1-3	CASSLGTPDGSGNTIYF	TGTGCCAGCAGCCTCGGGACACCCGACGGCTCTGGAAACACCATATATTTT
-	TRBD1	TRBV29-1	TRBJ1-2	CSVVGKDRVENGYTF	TGCAGCGTTGTAGGAAAAGACAGGGTAGAGAATGGCTACACCTTC
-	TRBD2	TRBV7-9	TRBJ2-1	CASSPGTSGLVEQFF	TGTGCCAGCAGCCCCGGGACTAGCGGCCTTGTTGAGCAGTTCTTC
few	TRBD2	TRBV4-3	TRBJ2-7	CASSQGRRLAPYEQYF	TGCGCCAGCAGCCAGGGGCGCCGACTAGCTCCGTACGAGCAGTACTTC
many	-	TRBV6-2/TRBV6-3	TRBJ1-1	CASSYPDSTEAFF	TGTGCCAGCAGTTACCCCGACTCCACTGAAGCTTTCTTT
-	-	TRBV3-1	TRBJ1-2	CASSSQGFIYGYTF	TGTGCCAGCAGCTCCCAGGGCTTCATCTATGGCTACACCTTC
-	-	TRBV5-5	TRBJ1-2	CASSLETPYGNGYTF	TGTGCCAGCAGCTTGGAGACACCCTACGGGAATGGCTACACCTTC
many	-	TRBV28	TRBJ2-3	CASTRGATSTDTQYF	TGTGCCAGCACGCGCGGGGCAACCAGCACAGATACGCAGTATTTT
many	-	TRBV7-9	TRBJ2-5	CASSRVWDQETQYF	TGTGCCAGCAGCCGTGTATGGGACCAAGAGACCCAGTACTTC
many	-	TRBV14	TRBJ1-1	CASSQDLNTEAFF	TGTGCCAGCAGCCAGGACTTGAACACTGAAGCTTTCTTT
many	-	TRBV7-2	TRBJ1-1	CASSLGGGPDTEAFF	TGTGCCAGCAGCTTAGGTGGGGGGCCCGACACTGAAGCTTTCTTT
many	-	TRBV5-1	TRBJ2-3	CASSSATSSPDTQYF	TGCGCCAGCAGCTCCGCTACGTCCTCCCCGGATACGCAGTATTTT
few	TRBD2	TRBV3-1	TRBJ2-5	CASSQVPGLAGGGVYF	TGTGCCAGCAGCCAAGTCCCGGGACTAGCGGGAGGAGGGGTATACTTC
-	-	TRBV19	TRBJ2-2	CASRRVNGELFF	TGTGCCAGTAGACGTGTAAACGGGGAGCTGTTTTTT
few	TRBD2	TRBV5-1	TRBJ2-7	CASSLLAWGGDEQYF	TGCGCCAGCAGCTTACTGGCGTGGGGGGGAGACGAGCAGTACTTC
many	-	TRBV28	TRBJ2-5	CASSHDLETQYF	TGTGCCAGCAGTCATGATTTGGAGACCCAGTACTTC
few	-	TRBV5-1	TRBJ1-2	CASSSVPPRMDGYTF	TGCGCCAGCAGCTCAGTTCCCCCCCGGATGGATGGCTACACCTTC
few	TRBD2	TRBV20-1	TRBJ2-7	CSALRVVAGDF	TGCAGTGCCCTCCGGGTAGTAGCGGGAGACTTC
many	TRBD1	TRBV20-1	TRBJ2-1	CSLDRDTDNEQFF	TGCAGCCTAGACAGGGATACCGACAATGAGCAGTTCTTC
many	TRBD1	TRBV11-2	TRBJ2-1	CASSLSGTGGYNEQFF	TGTGCCAGCAGCTTGTCCGGGACAGGGGGCTACAATGAGCAGTTCTTC
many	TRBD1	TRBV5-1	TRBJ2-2	CASSNGQGAQIGELFF	TGCGCCAGCAGCAACGGACAGGGGGCGCAGATCGGGGAGCTGTTTTTT
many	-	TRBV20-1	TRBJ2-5	CSARGIPGQETQYF	TGCAGTGCTAGAGGGATCCCAGGTCAAGAGACCCAGTACTTC
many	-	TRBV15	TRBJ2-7	CATSGRDDSYEQYF	TGTGCCACCAGCGGCCGGGACGACTCCTACGAGCAGTACTTC
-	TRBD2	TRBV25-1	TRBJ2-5	CASSVLAGGTAETQYF	TGTGCCAGCAGTGTTCTAGCGGGAGGCACCGCAGAGACCCAGTACTTC
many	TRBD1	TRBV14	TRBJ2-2	CASSSYRGTNTGELFF	TGTGCCAGCAGCTCCTACAGGGGAACGAACACCGGGGAGCTGTTTTTT
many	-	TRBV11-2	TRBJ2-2	CASSLDRIKGLFF	TGTGCCAGCAGCTTAGATCGGATAAAGGGGCTGTTTTTT
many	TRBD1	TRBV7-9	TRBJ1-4	CASSLDRGPAKLFF	TGTGCCAGCAGCTTGGACAGGGGGCCCGCAAAACTGTTTTTT
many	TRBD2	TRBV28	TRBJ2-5	CASRRRGLAGYGETQYF	TGTGCCAGCAGGAGAAGGGGACTAGCGGGATACGGGGAGACCCAGTACTTC
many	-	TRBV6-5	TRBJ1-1	CASSSPGLREAFF	TGTGCCAGCAGTTCACCCGGGCTAAGAGAAGCTTTCTTT
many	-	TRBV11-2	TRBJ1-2	CASSLGRLGYYGYTF	TGTGCCAGCAGCTTAGGGCGGTTAGGGTACTATGGCTACACCTTC
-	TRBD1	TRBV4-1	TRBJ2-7	CASSQAKDRVNERYF	TGCGCCAGCAGCCAAGCTAAGGACAGGGTTAACGAGCGGTACTTC
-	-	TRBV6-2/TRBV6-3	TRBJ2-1	CASSYGWLTNNEQFF	TGTGCCAGCAGTTACGGGTGGTTGACAAACAATGAGCAGTTCTTC
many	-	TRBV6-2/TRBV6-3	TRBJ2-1	CASSYSGSYNEQFF	TGTGCCAGCAGTTACTCGGGCAGCTACAATGAGCAGTTCTTC
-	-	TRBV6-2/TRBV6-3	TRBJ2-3	CASSYRLTDTQYF	TGTGCCAGCAGTTATAGGCTGACAGATACGCAGTATTTT
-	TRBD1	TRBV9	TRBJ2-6	CASSVNPRTGERANVLTF	TGTGCCAGCAGCGTCAACCCCCGGACAGGGGAAAGGGCCAACGTCCTGACTTTC
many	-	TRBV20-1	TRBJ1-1	CSARDKEVPVF	TGCAGTGCTAGAGATAAAGAGGTTCCAGTCTTT